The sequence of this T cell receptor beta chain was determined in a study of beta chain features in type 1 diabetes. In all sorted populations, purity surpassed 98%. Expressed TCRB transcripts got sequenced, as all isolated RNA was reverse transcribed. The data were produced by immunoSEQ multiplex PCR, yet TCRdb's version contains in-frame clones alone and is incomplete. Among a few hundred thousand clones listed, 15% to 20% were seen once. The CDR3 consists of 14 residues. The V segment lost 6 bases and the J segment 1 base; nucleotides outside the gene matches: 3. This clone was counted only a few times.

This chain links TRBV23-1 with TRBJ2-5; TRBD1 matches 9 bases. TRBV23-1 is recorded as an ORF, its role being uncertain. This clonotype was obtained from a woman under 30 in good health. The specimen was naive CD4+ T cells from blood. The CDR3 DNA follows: TGCGCCAGCAGGGTACAGGGGGCCCAAGAGACCCAGTACTTC. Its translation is CASRVQGAQETQYF.